This T cell receptor beta chain was recovered during a study of blood T cell repertoires in COVID-19. Across the study: Samples taken during acute and convalescent COVID-19 were collected in the United States, Italy and Spain. Sources were T cells, B-cell-depleted T cells, or PBMCs; the material itself was cDNA or gDNA.

The germline gives CDR1 SNHLY, CDR2 FYNNEI. CDR3 length: 15 residues. With V trimmed by 2 bases and J by 5 bases, 7 bases remained unmatched. Authors' processing steps: The authors estimated nucleated cell counts from reference gene primer amplification. The repertoire was sequenced with immunoSEQ multiplex PCR; TCRdb's copy has only in-frame clones and lacks some. V, J and clone size derive from that table, while D and trimming were established from the DNA sequence. Found here are about 40,000 clones, around 80% of them singletons; the top ten hold under 50%. This receptor was taken from a man at least 80 years old with active or convalescent COVID-19. Sequencing input: peripheral blood. This chain connects TRBV2 to TRBJ2-7; TRBD1 agrees at 9 bases. The CDR3 sequence is CASSEFGTGRDEQYF. DNA for the CDR3: TGTGCCAGCAGTGAATTCGGGACAGGGCGGGACGAGCAGTACTTC. Filled out from reference TRBV2 and TRBJ2-7, the complete variable domain reads EPEVTQTPSHQVTQMGQEVILRCVPISNHLYFYWYRQILGQKVEFLVSFYNNEISEKSEIFDDQFSVERPDGSNFTLKIRSTKLEDSAMYFCASSEFGTGRDEQYFGPGTRLTVT.